This is a list of T cell receptor beta chains from one sample in a study of CXCR3-negative and CXCR3-positive naive CD8 T cells. No DNA is given; TCRdb re-called the 5' RACE reads and lists each CDR3 protein once. The table lists some 150,000 distinct CDR3 sequences. Sequencing input: naive CXCR3+ CD8+ T cells from blood. These receptors were collected from a human donor in good health. Some clones in this sample may be carry-over from other donors' samples. The CDR3 runs from the conserved cysteine through the conserved F or W.

v_gene: TRBV20-1
j_gene: TRBJ2-1
CDR3aa: CSASPSPGSYNEQFF

v_gene: TRBV7-8
j_gene: TRBJ2-7
CDR3aa: CASSLGSFEQYF

v_gene: TRBV3-1
j_gene: TRBJ2-1
CDR3aa: CASSPTFFSRSEQFF

v_gene: TRBV7-9
j_gene: TRBJ2-4
CDR3aa: CASSLEDRVPQYF

v_gene: TRBV7-8
j_gene: TRBJ2-3
CDR3aa: CASSSYYTDTQYF

v_gene: TRBV7-9
j_gene: TRBJ2-7
CDR3aa: CASSGGTGPNYEQYF

v_gene: TRBV3-1
j_gene: TRBJ2-1
CDR3aa: CASSQDLGTSGMRSSYNEQFF

v_gene: TRBV27
j_gene: TRBJ2-2
CDR3aa: CASLGIGHTGELFF

v_gene: TRBV20-1
j_gene: TRBJ2-7
CDR3aa: CSAGGADLREEQYF

v_gene: TRBV27
j_gene: TRBJ2-1
CDR3aa: CASRIGGPSYNEQFF

v_gene: TRBV4-3
j_gene: TRBJ2-1
CDR3aa: CASSQFSGTSGVNEQFF

v_gene: TRBV12-3/TRBV12-4
j_gene: TRBJ2-5
CDR3aa: CASSLWGPGETQYF

v_gene: TRBV20-1
j_gene: TRBJ2-7
CDR3aa: CSARDRWFPGVQGYEQYF

v_gene: TRBV12-3/TRBV12-4
j_gene: TRBJ1-2
CDR3aa: CASSLVGPGGYTF

v_gene: TRBV5-5
j_gene: TRBJ2-3
CDR3aa: CASSLTGGADTQYF

v_gene: TRBV7-9
j_gene: TRBJ2-7
CDR3aa: CASSQGTSGSHEQYF

v_gene: TRBV29-1
j_gene: TRBJ1-2
CDR3aa: CSGTGEYGYTF

v_gene: TRBV29-1
j_gene: TRBJ1-2
CDR3aa: CSVEGQSHYGYTF

v_gene: TRBV5-1
j_gene: TRBJ2-3
CDR3aa: CASSSGEHSTDTQYF

v_gene: TRBV6-6
j_gene: TRBJ1-5
CDR3aa: CASNEWGSHQPQHF

v_gene: TRBV29-1
j_gene: TRBJ2-7
CDR3aa: CSVVTGDYEQYF

v_gene: TRBV13
j_gene: TRBJ2-7
CDR3aa: CASSPDSGGTSYEQYF

v_gene: TRBV12-3/TRBV12-4
j_gene: TRBJ2-7
CDR3aa: CASSFTAYEQYF

v_gene: TRBV15
j_gene: TRBJ1-1
CDR3aa: CATSRVGQNTEAFF

v_gene: TRBV2
j_gene: TRBJ2-7
CDR3aa: CASNLRAYEQYF

v_gene: TRBV2
j_gene: TRBJ2-1
CDR3aa: CASSEAPGRSDEQFF

v_gene: TRBV7-2
j_gene: TRBJ1-2
CDR3aa: CASSLAMGPGYTF